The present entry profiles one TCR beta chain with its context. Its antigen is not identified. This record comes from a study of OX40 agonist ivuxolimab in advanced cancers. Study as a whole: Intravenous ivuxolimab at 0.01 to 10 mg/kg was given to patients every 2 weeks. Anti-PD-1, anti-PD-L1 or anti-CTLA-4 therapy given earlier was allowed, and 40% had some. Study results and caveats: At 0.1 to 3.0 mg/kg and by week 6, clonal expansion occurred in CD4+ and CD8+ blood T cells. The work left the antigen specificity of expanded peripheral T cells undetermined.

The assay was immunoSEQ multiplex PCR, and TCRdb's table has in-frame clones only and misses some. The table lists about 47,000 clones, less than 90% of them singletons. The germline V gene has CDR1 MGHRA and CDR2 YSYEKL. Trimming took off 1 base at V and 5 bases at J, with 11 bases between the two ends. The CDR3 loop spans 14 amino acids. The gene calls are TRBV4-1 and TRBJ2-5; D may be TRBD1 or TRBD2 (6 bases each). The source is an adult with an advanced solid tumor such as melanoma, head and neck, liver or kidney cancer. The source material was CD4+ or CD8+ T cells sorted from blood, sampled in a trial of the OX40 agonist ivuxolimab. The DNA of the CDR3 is TGCGCCAGCAGCCAAGGAGGGGGGCTGGAGACCCAGTACTTC. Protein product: CASSQGGGLETQYF.